Below are 13 T cell receptor beta chains sequenced from a single sample in a study of T cells in women clearing cervical HPV infection. Method: immunoSEQ multiplex PCR; TCRdb's copy keeps in-frame clones and lacks some. Recorded for this sample: 25,000 to 35,000 clones. Sequencing was carried out using blood buffy coat. The receptors shown here come from a woman aged 18 to 75 with a cervical HPV16 infection that either progressed to CIN3+ or cleared (not recorded which).

About this clone: The read stops 3 residues short of the end of the CDR3; the missing end is completed from the germline J gene. The chain carries TRBV6-2 or TRBV6-3 and TRBJ2-3; 8 nucleotides line up with TRBD1. This CDR3 is built from 14 residues. Looked up from germline, CDR1 is MNHEY and CDR2 is SVGEGT. CDR3 sequence: CASSSLTGDQPQYF. CDR3 DNA (partial): TGTGCCAGCAGTTCCCTGACAGGGGATCAGCCG.

CDR3 residues: CASSQGQGNQPQHF. The CDR3 bases that were read are TGCGCCAGCAGCCAGGGACAGGGAAATCAGCCC. V gene TRBV4-1 combines with J gene TRBJ1-5, with 9 bases that match TRBD1. The read gets to within 3 residues of the CDR3 end, and the germline J gene fills in the rest. Unmatched junction bases numbered 1, after V lost 3 bases and J lost 4 bases. Germline CDR1 MGHRA, CDR2 YSYEKL. The CDR3 has 14 amino acids.

Remarks on this clone: With the read ending 3 residues before the CDR3 end, the germline J gene is used to fill in that end. The chain has TRBV18 and TRBJ1-1; D gene unclear. CDR1 KGHSH and CDR2 LQKENI come from the germline V gene. The length of the CDR3 is 12 residues. V was trimmed by 3 bases and J by 4 bases, leaving 6 bases between them. CDR3 DNA, as far as it was read: TGTGCCAGCTCACCGAAGGGCACTGAA. It codes for CASSPKGTE. The entire CDR3 sequence reads CASSPKGTEAFF.

With regard to this clone: The CDR3 end is not reached by the read, which stops 3 residues before it; the germline J gene fills it in. The rearrangement links TRBV18 to TRBJ1-1, with a possible D match to TRBD1 (6 bases). The V end lost 5 bases, the J end lost 0 bases, and 10 bases lay between the germline ends. CDR3 length: 14 amino acids. Per germline, CDR1 KGHSH and CDR2 LQKENI. Partial CDR3 DNA: TGTGCCAGCTCAACCGGGACATTGAACACTGAA. Residues: CASSTGTLNTE. The full CDR3 reads CASSTGTLNTEAFF.

About this clone: The DNA ends 3 residues before the CDR3 does, and the rest of the CDR3 is filled in from the germline J gene. This chain links TRBV30 with TRBJ2-2; no clear D. This CDR3 region has 8 residues. Germline values: CDR1 GTSNPN, CDR2 SVGIG (reference sequence). CDR3 residues: CAWGKLFF. The covered CDR3 bases are TGTGCCTGGGGCAAG.

Concerning this clone itself: The read terminates 3 residues ahead of where the CDR3 ends, so the germline J gene completes it. V usage is TRBV4-2 and J usage is TRBJ2-6, with D possibly TRBD1 on 5 matching bases. V shed 0 bases and J shed 1 base, with 7 bases lying between them. The CDR3 has 16 amino acids. Germline lookup yields CDR1 LGHNA and CDR2 YNFKEQ. The DNA read from the CDR3 is TGTGCCAGCAGCCAAGATAAGGGGTCTGGGGCCAACGTC. Protein: CASSQDKGSGANV. Given in full, the CDR3 is CASSQDKGSGANVLTF.

In the case of this clone: Sequencing ends 3 residues short of the CDR3 end; the germline J gene provides the rest. This chain joins TRBV25-1 and TRBJ2-1; D remains ambiguous. Germline lookup yields CDR1 MGHDK and CDR2 SYGVNS. The CDR3 totals 13 residues. The V gene lost 5 bases and the J gene lost 4 bases, with 9 bases spanning the gap. CDR3 sequence: CASSRTEYNEQFF. Partial CDR3 DNA: TGTGCCAGCAGTCGCACTGAATACAATGAG.

To note about this clone: From the germline J gene comes the end of the CDR3, since the read stops 3 residues before it. The chain uses TRBV30 and TRBJ1-5, with TRBD1 as a possible D gene (6 bases). Germline assignment: CDR1 GTSNPN and CDR2 SVGIG (reference sequence). This CDR3 comprises 13 residues. Trimming left V 0 bases short and J 5 bases short, with 8 bases between. CDR3 DNA (partial): TGTGCCTGGAGTGTGAACAGGGATCAGCCC. It encodes CAWSVNRDQP. The entire CDR3 sequence reads CAWSVNRDQPQHF.

Concerning this clone itself: The read ends 3 residues before the CDR3 terminus; that terminus is restored from the germline J gene. This rearrangement joins TRBV19 to TRBJ1-5; 8 positions match TRBD1. The junction had 4 bases not matched to a gene; V was cut back by 6 bases and J by 0 bases. Germline values: CDR1 LNHDA, CDR2 SQIVND (reference sequence). CDR3 length: 15 residues. CDR3 DNA, as far as it was read: TGTGCCAGTAGCGGGACAGGAGGTAGCAATCAGCCC. It codes for CASSGTGGSNQP. The full CDR3 protein is CASSGTGGSNQPQHF.

Points on this clone: The observed sequence ends 3 residues before the CDR3 terminus, with the missing tail filled in from the germline J gene. The chain recombines TRBV12-3 or TRBV12-4 with TRBJ2-5; D gene unclear. Trimming stripped 0 bases from V and 4 bases from J, with 9 bases between. This CDR3 is 14 amino acids long. CDR3 residues: CASSLAQRGETQYF. CDR3 DNA (partial): TGTGCCAGCAGTTTAGCGCAAAGAGGAGAGACC.

On this clone: The read ends 3 residues before the CDR3 terminus; that terminus is restored from the germline J gene. J is TRBJ2-1 and V is TRBV23-1; D gene unclear. TRBV23-1 has ORF status, its function being uncertain. V was clipped by 10 bases and J by 6 bases, with 7 bases between them. CDR3 length equals 10 residues. The CDR3 bases that were read are TGCGCCACCCCAATCAATGAG. It translates to CATPINE. The whole CDR3 reads CATPINEQFF.

For this clone: The CDR3 end is not reached by the read, which stops 3 residues before it; the germline J gene fills it in. The chain joins TRBV20-1 to TRBJ2-3; TRBD2 aligns across 9 bases. Germline V gene lookup returns CDR1 DFQATT and CDR2 SNEGSKA (reference sequence). The V gene end was trimmed by 8 bases and the J gene end by 2 bases; junction bases not matched to a gene: 11. The CDR3 contains 15 residues. CDR3 DNA (partial): TGCAGTATTGCTACTAGCGGGTCCTACACAGATACG. This encodes CSIATSGSYTDT. The whole CDR3 protein reads CSIATSGSYTDTQYF.

To note about this clone: With the read ending 3 residues before the CDR3 end, the germline J gene is used to fill in that end. The chain couples TRBV4-1 to TRBJ2-3, with 8 bases matching TRBD2. CDR3 length: 14 residues. Germline CDR1 is MGHRA and CDR2 is YSYEKL. The CDR3 reads CASSQSPEREPQYF. Partial CDR3 DNA: TGCGCCAGCAGCCAATCGCCCGAGCGGGAGCCG.